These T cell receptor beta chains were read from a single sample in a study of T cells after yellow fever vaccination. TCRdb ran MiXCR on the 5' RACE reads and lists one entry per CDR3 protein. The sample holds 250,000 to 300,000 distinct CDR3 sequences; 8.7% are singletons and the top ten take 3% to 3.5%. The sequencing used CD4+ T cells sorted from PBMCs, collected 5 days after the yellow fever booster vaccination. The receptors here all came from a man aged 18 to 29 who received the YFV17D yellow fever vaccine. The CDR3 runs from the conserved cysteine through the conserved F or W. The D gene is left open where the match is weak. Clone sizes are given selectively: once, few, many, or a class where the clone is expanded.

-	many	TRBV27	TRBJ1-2	TGTGCCAGCAGCGACGGATACTATGGCTACACCTTC	CASSDGYYGYTF
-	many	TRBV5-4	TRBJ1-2	TGTGCCAGCAGCTCACACGGGGTGACCTATGGCTACACCTTC	CASSSHGVTYGYTF
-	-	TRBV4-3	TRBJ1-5	TGCGCCAGCAGCCAAGAGCCGGCAGGGAGTCAGCCCCAGCATTTT	CASSQEPAGSQPQHF
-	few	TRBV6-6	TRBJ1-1	TGTGCCAGCAGTTATTCGGAGACAGGAGCTTTCTTT	CASSYSETGAFF
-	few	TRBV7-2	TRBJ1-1	TGTGCCAGCAGCCGACTGGGGGGGAACACTGAAGCTTTCTTT	CASSRLGGNTEAFF
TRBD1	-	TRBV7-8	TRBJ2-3	TGTGCCAGCAGCCGAAGGGGACAGGGGGGCGCAGATACGCAGTATTTT	CASSRRGQGGADTQYF
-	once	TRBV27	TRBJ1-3	TGTGCCAGCTCTCCCAGGGGTGGAAACACCATATATTTT	CASSPRGGNTIYF
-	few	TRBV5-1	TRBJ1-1	TGCGCCAGTAGAGAAGGGGAGAACACTGAAGCTTTCTTT	CASREGENTEAFF
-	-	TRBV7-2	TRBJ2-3	TGTGCCAGCAGCTTTGGTGGTTTAACAGATACGCAGTATTTT	CASSFGGLTDTQYF
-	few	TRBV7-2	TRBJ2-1	TGTGCCAGCACGGACCACTACAATGAGCAGTTCTTC	CASTDHYNEQFF
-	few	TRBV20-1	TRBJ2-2	TGCAGTGTCCCGAAAAACACCGGGGAGCTGTTTTTT	CSVPKNTGELFF
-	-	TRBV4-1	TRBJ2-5	TGCGCCAGCAGCCAAGACGTAGCGGCAGGGGGGGAGACCCAGTACTTC	CASSQDVAAGGETQYF
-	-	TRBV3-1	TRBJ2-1	TGTGCCAGCAGCCAACGACTAGTTCGCAACAATGAGCAGTTCTTC	CASSQRLVRNNEQFF